This T cell receptor beta chain was captured by sequencing in a study of T cells in localized non-small cell lung cancer. The ends were cut back, 3 bases at V and 5 bases at J, with 15 bases in the middle. The germline gives CDR1 SGHNT, CDR2 YENEEA. This CDR3 spans 15 amino acids. To note about this clone: Its specificity is unknown.

The assay was immunoSEQ multiplex PCR, and TCRdb's table has in-frame clones only and misses some. The table records fewer than 2,000 clones, roughly 22% of them present only once. Overall study findings and caveats: Only one tumor region went through sequencing, so heterogeneity may still be there. Peak T cell clonality was found in uninvolved adjacent lung, exceeding tumor.

The J gene is TRBJ2-3, the V gene TRBV11-3; tentative D call: TRBD2 (6 bases). The source of this sequence is a woman aged 40-69 years with stage I lung adenocarcinoma. The source was normal lung tissue next to the tumor, collected before any cancer treatment. The CDR3 protein is CASSLGGPSKDTQYF. CDR3 DNA sequence: TGTGCCAGCAGCTTGGGAGGCCCCTCTAAAGATACGCAGTATTTT.